One and the same sample provided the 18 T cell receptor beta chains below, sequenced in a study of patients and donors after allogeneic stem cell transplantation. TCRdb reanalysed the RT-PCR reads using MiXCR and keeps one entry per CDR3 protein. The sample shows about a million distinct CDR3 sequences, more than 15% of them seen only once. What was sequenced was blood, either unsorted or a sorted T cell fraction (not recorded which). These receptors were obtained from a human donor who was either an allogeneic HSCT recipient or a stem cell or donor lymphocyte infusion donor (not recorded which). It is not recorded whose cells these are; they may come from a transplant donor.

This clonotype showed up just once. V usage is TRBV29-1 and J usage is TRBJ2-3; 7 bases align to TRBD2. Unmatched junction bases numbered 17, after V lost 7 bases and J lost 4 bases. Germline values: CDR1 SQVTM, CDR2 ANQGSEA. CDR3 length: 16 residues. CDR3 amino acids: CSGGVGAGEWADTQYF. As DNA, the CDR3 is TGCAGCGGCGGGGTAGGTGCGGGAGAATGGGCAGATACGCAGTATTTT.

V is TRBV5-6 and J is TRBJ1-2; D is perhaps TRBD1 (6 bases). The CDR3 loop spans 16 amino acids. Germline V CDR1 and CDR2: SGHDT, YYEEEE. The ends were cut back, 5 bases at V and 4 bases at J, with 21 bases in the middle. CDR3 DNA: TGTGCCAGCAGAGATGACCGGGACAACACTTTCTATGGCTACACCTTC. This translates into CASRDDRDNTFYGYTF.

This chain links TRBV29-1 with TRBJ1-2; D is unresolved. Trimming pared 3 bases from V and 3 bases from J, leaving 14 bases between. Germline V gives CDR1 SQVTM, CDR2 ANQGSEA. The CDR3 contains 14 residues. DNA of the CDR3: TGCAGCGTTGAGTTCTTGGAGGGCTACTATGGCTACACCTTC. Translating gives CSVEFLEGYYGYTF.

The rearrangement uses TRBV5-1 and TRBJ2-3; tentative D call: TRBD2 (6 bases). CDR1 and CDR2 (germline): SGHRS, YFSETQ. Trimming shortened V by 6 bases and J by 0 bases, and 17 bases separated the two germline ends. The CDR3 contains 16 residues. This CDR3 is CASNPNGGTSTDTQYF. The CDR3 DNA is TGCGCCAGCAACCCTAACGGGGGAACTAGCACAGATACGCAGTATTTT.

This clonotype was picked up a small number of times. The V gene is TRBV7-8, the J gene TRBJ2-2; unclear D gene. Trimming stripped 5 bases from V and 1 base from J, with 8 bases between. Per germline, CDR1 SGHVS and CDR2 FQNEAQ. CDR3 size: 14 residues. The CDR3 loop is CASSLHENTGELFF. CDR3 DNA: TGTGCCAGCAGCCTTCACGAGAACACCGGGGAGCTGTTTTTT. The full variable domain, its missing parts supplied by reference TRBV7-8 and TRBJ2-2, is GAGVSQSPRYKVAKRGQDVALRCDPISGHVSLFWYQQALGQGPEFLTYFQNEAQLDKSGLPSDRFFAERPEGSVSTLKIQRTQQEDSAVYLCASSLHENTGELFFGEGSRLTVL.

The chain recombines TRBV12-3 or TRBV12-4 with TRBJ1-2; TRBD1 might be the D (5 bases). The CDR3 runs 11 residues. The V end was cut by 7 bases, the J end by 8 bases, with 11 bases between. CDR3 region: CASNSGRGYTF. The CDR3 DNA sequence: TGTGCCAGCAATTCAGGGAGAGGCTACACCTTC.

This clonotype was picked up many times. The chain joins TRBV10-3 to TRBJ2-1, with D possibly matching TRBD1 (6 bases). This CDR3 spans 15 amino acids. Germline V gene sequence: CDR1 ENHRY, CDR2 SYGVKD. V was shortened by 4 bases and J by 4 bases, with 14 bases between the two germline ends. The CDR3 nucleotides read TGTGCCATCAGTGTCGTCAGGACAGATTACAATGAGCAGTTCTTC. Amino acid sequence: CAISVVRTDYNEQFF.

The rearrangement uses TRBV4-3 and TRBJ2-7; D not resolved. Trimming stripped 1 base from V and 0 bases from J, with 10 bases between. This CDR3 has 15 amino acids. The germline V gene encodes CDR1 LGHNA and CDR2 YSLEER. This CDR3 is CASSQARGVSYEQYF. The CDR3 DNA is TGCGCCAGCAGCCAAGCTAGAGGAGTCTCCTACGAGCAGTACTTC.

The chain combines TRBV20-1 with TRBJ1-1; maybe TRBD1 (5 bases). The germline CDR1 and CDR2 sequences are DFQATT and SNEGSKA (reference sequence). V was shortened by 6 bases and J by 5 bases, with 13 bases between the two germline ends. The CDR3 consists of 12 residues. The CDR3 region has the DNA TGCAGTGCCCATGGGGAGGGGACTGAAGCTTTCTTT. This sequence encodes CSAHGEGTEAFF.

This chain connects TRBV10-3 to TRBJ2-7, with D possibly being TRBD2 (5 bases). The CDR3 spans 12 residues. Trimming pared 7 bases from V and 7 bases from J, leaving 14 bases between. The germline V gene encodes CDR1 ENHRY and CDR2 SYGVKD. In DNA form, the CDR3 reads TGTGCCATCACCACCGGGAAGAGGGAGCAGTACTTC. Protein: CAITTGKREQYF.

Only a few counts were recorded for this clonotype. This chain uses TRBV10-3 with TRBJ2-7, with D unclear. The V gene's germline CDR1 is ENHRY and CDR2 SYGVKD. The CDR3 is 17 amino acids. V was clipped by 6 bases and J by 2 bases, with 23 bases between them. The chain's CDR3 is CAIRDPGRQTLTYEQYF. The CDR3 DNA follows: TGTGCCATCAGAGATCCAGGCAGGCAAACCCTTACCTACGAGCAGTACTTC.

This chain uses TRBV20-1 with TRBJ1-5, with 10 bases lining up with TRBD1. The CDR3 is 14 amino acids. The ends lost 3 bases at V and 6 bases at J; junction bases unmatched: 5. Germline CDR1 is DFQATT and CDR2 is SNEGSKA (reference sequence). CDR3 DNA: TGCAGTGCTAGGGGACAGGGGATAGGTCAGCCCCAGCATTTT. It is translated as CSARGQGIGQPQHF.

This clonotype was counted between two and nine times. J is TRBJ2-1 and V is TRBV15, with 16 bases identical to TRBD2. J lost 4 bases, V lost 0 bases, and 12 bases had no gene match. In germline, CDR1 is LNHNV, CDR2 YYDKDF (reference sequence). The CDR3 is made up of 21 amino acids. The CDR3 coding sequence is TGTGCCACCAGCAGAGACCTACCGGGACTAGCGGGGGGGCCCAGTTACAATGAGCAGTTCTTC. Translation: CATSRDLPGLAGGPSYNEQFF.

This clonotype is a singleton in its sample. This chain connects TRBV27 to TRBJ2-2; possible D gene TRBD1, 5 bases. With 2 bases removed from V and 0 bases from J, the gap between germline ends came to 10 bases. Germline loops: CDR1 MNHEY, CDR2 SMNVEV (reference sequence). This CDR3 contains 16 residues. The CDR3 coding sequence is TGTGCCAGCAGTTTACTGGACAATACGAACACCGGGGAGCTGTTTTTT. It specifies CASSLLDNTNTGELFF.

The count of this clonotype is one. V gene TRBV18 combines with J gene TRBJ1-6; tentative D call: TRBD1 (5 bases). Germline V gene data show CDR1 as KGHSH and CDR2 as LQKENI. The length of the CDR3 is 17 residues. V dropped 0 bases and J dropped 9 bases, with 18 bases sitting between them. The CDR3, as DNA: TGTGCCAGCTCACCACCCTCCCCGGGGACTCATGGTTCACCCCTCCACTTT. It codes for CASSPPSPGTHGSPLHF.

The rearrangement links TRBV7-6 to TRBJ2-3; 8 bases are shared with TRBD2. Trimming removed 0 bases from V and 1 base from J; junction bases left unmatched: 9. Germline CDR1 SGHVS, CDR2 FNYEAQ. This CDR3 has 18 amino acids. Here the CDR3 reads CASSLAIRSGSGTDTQYF. In DNA form, the CDR3 reads TGTGCCAGCAGCTTAGCAATCAGGAGCGGGAGTGGCACAGATACGCAGTATTTT. Full variable domain (outside the CDR3, taken from reference TRBV7-6 and TRBJ2-3): GAGVSQSPRYKVTKRGQDVALRCDPISGHVSLYWYRQALGQGPEFLTYFNYEAQQDKSGLPNDRFSAERPEGSISTLTIQRTEQRDSAMYRCASSLAIRSGSGTDTQYFGPGTRLTVL.

This clonotype was seen more than once but under ten times. The chain employs TRBV29-1 and TRBJ1-1; TRBD1 aligns across 10 bases. Germline V gene data show CDR1 as SQVTM and CDR2 as ANQGSEA. This CDR3 has 19 residues. The ends lost 2 bases at V and 1 base at J; junction bases unmatched: 16. The CDR3 loop reads CSVEYRTGGSPFPNTEAFF. The CDR3 DNA reads as TGCAGCGTTGAATATAGGACAGGGGGTTCGCCCTTTCCGAACACTGAAGCTTTCTTT.

This clonotype was detected a few times. The CDR3 protein is CASSKTGGGSEAFF. CDR3 coding DNA: TGTGCCAGTAGCAAAACCGGGGGCGGCTCAGAAGCTTTCTTT. V and J are TRBV19 and TRBJ1-1, with D maybe TRBD1 (6 bases). The CDR3 length is 14 residues. V lost 6 bases and J lost 8, with 19 bases in between. Germline V gives CDR1 LNHDA, CDR2 SQIVND (reference sequence).